The rows below give T cell receptor beta chains drawn from one sample of a study of metastatic and nonmetastatic thyroid tumors. TCRdb reassembled clones from the PCR reads with MiXCR. The sample contains more than 40,000 clones, roughly 16% of which appear only once. The sequenced sample was blood. Receptors originate from a female donor with papillary thyroid cancer or a benign thyroid nodule (not recorded which). Some clones in this sample may be carry-over from other donors' samples. Each CDR3 is given with its conserved first and last residue. The D gene is left open where the match is weak. Size values are once, few and many counts, or a class for expanded clones, and some rows have none.

V,size,D,J,DNA,CDR3
TRBV6-6,many,NA,TRBJ2-2,TGTGCCAGCAGTCCTAATCGTTACGACCGGGACAAGAACACCGGGGAGCTGTTTTTT,CASSPNRYDRDKNTGELFF
TRBV28,NA,NA,TRBJ2-6,TGTGCCAGCAGTCGCGGTACAGTGGTGACTGGGGCCAACGTCCTGACTTTC,CASSRGTVVTGANVLTF
TRBV6-1,many,NA,TRBJ1-3,TGTGCCAGCAGTTCAAAAAAGAGCTCTGGAAACACCATATATTTT,CASSSKKSSGNTIYF
TRBV6-1,medium-sized,NA,TRBJ1-6,TGTGCCAGCCGGGTGACAGGCTATAATTCACCCCTCCACTTT,CASRVTGYNSPLHF
TRBV12-3/TRBV12-4,NA,NA,TRBJ2-3,TGTGCCAGCAGTTTAACAGGGAGGACAGATACGCAGTATTTT,CASSLTGRTDTQYF
TRBV11-3,many,NA,TRBJ1-2,TGTGCCAGCAGCTTAGATAGTTACAGGAACTATGGCTACACCTTC,CASSLDSYRNYGYTF
TRBV18,many,NA,TRBJ1-1,TGTGCCAGCTCACTGGACATGACGGGGGAAGCTTTCTTT,CASSLDMTGEAFF
TRBV10-3,NA,NA,TRBJ2-1,TGTGCCACCCTATCTGTGGGGGGAAATGAGCAGTTCTTC,CATLSVGGNEQFF
TRBV11-2,few,TRBD1,TRBJ1-1,TGTGCCAGCAGCCCAAGGGGGGACAGACGTAGTAGGGGCACTGAAGCTTTCTTT,CASSPRGDRRSRGTEAFF
TRBV28,NA,TRBD1,TRBJ1-2,TGTGCCAGCAGTACAGGGGGCGACAACTATGGCTACACCTTC,CASSTGGDNYGYTF